Presented here are 21 T cell receptor beta chains from one specimen sequenced in a study of T cell responses to AZD1222 COVID-19 vaccine. TCRdb's table, derived via immunoSEQ multiplex PCR, lists solely in-frame clones and lacks some. The table includes roughly 140,000 clones, about 91% detected once. The source was peripheral blood, collected on day 0 of MenACWY control vaccination. The receptor source for this set is an adult in good health.

CDR3 protein: CASSYRGPTDTQYF. The CDR3 coding sequence is TGTGCCAGCAGTTACAGGGGGCCCACAGATACGCAGTATTTT. The chain couples TRBV6-5 to TRBJ2-3; 7 nucleotides match TRBD1. The CDR3 is 14 amino acids. The germline CDR1 and CDR2 sequences are MNHEY and SVGAGI. V shed 2 bases and J 2 bases; nucleotides not matched to a gene: 1.

This clone was seen more than once but under ten times. This sequence joins TRBV6-5 and TRBJ2-2, with D perhaps matching TRBD2 (6 bases). The CDR3 length is 16 residues. From germline, CDR1 is MNHEY and CDR2 SVGAGI. V was shortened by 2 bases and J by 4 bases, with 14 bases between the two germline ends. DNA for the CDR3: TGTGCCAGCAGTTACGGAAGGGGACTCCTCACCGGGGAGCTGTTTTTT. Its protein product is CASSYGRGLLTGELFF.

Here the CDR3 reads CASSLNSNSPLHF. The CDR3 DNA reads TGTGCCAGCAGTCTGAACAGTAATTCACCCCTCCACTTT. V is TRBV12-3 or TRBV12-4 and J is TRBJ1-6; D remains ambiguous. The CDR3 has 13 residues. Between the trimmed V and J ends, which lost 5 bases and 6 bases, there was a span of 8 bases.

The rearrangement links TRBV6-5 to TRBJ1-5; 9 nucleotides agree with TRBD1. The germline V gene has CDR1 MNHEY and CDR2 SVGAGI. The junction had 6 bases not matched to a gene; V was cut back by 6 bases and J by 6 bases. CDR3 length equals 14 residues. CDR3 sequence: CASSGTGWGQPQHF. CDR3 DNA sequence: TGTGCCAGCAGCGGGACAGGGTGGGGTCAGCCCCAGCATTTT.

This chain links TRBV3-1 (or the pseudogene TRBV3-2) with TRBJ1-1; possible D gene TRBD1, 5 bases. Trimming cost V 6 bases and J 2 bases, with 13 bases left between them. This CDR3 contains 14 residues. The germline V gene encodes CDR1 LGHDT and CDR2 YNNKEL (reference sequence). For the CDR3, the DNA is TGTGCCAGCAGGCGGGGGGTACTCAACACTGAAGCTTTCTTT. It codes for CASRRGVLNTEAFF.

The chain employs TRBV6-5 and TRBJ1-5; 7 bases fit TRBD1. This CDR3 spans 15 amino acids. V was pared by 6 bases and J by 2 bases, with 7 bases of the junction left unmatched. Germline V gene sequence: CDR1 MNHEY, CDR2 SVGAGI. The chain's CDR3 is CASSSGQAGNQPQHF. CDR3 in DNA: TGTGCCAGCAGCTCAGGACAGGCAGGCAATCAGCCCCAGCATTTT.

The V call is TRBV10-3, the J call TRBJ2-7; D not certain. CDR3 length: 12 residues. The V and J ends lost 3 bases and 6 bases respectively, with 9 bases between them. The germline V gene encodes CDR1 ENHRY and CDR2 SYGVKD. The CDR3 loop is CAISDPMSEQYF. In nucleotides, the CDR3 is TGTGCCATCAGTGATCCGATGTCCGAGCAGTACTTC.

The chain links TRBV11-2 to TRBJ2-3; 8 nucleotides match TRBD1. J gave up 1 base and V 4 bases, and 7 bases lay outside the gene matches. The CDR3 totals 16 residues. Germline V gene sequence: CDR1 SGHAT, CDR2 FQNNGV. The CDR3 DNA is TGTGCCAGCAGCTCCCACGGACAGGGACGCACAGATACGCAGTATTTT. Protein sequence: CASSSHGQGRTDTQYF.

V gene TRBV7-9 combines with J gene TRBJ2-3; 14 nucleotides agree with TRBD2. Germline lookup yields CDR1 SEHNR and CDR2 FQNEAQ (reference sequence). V gave up 5 bases and J gave up 2 bases; unmatched junction bases: 3. This CDR3 has 16 amino acids. CDR3 sequence: CASSPGLAGVTDTQYF. The CDR3 region has the DNA TGTGCCAGCAGCCCGGGACTAGCGGGGGTCACAGATACGCAGTATTTT.

This rearrangement joins TRBV12-5 to TRBJ1-1; D gene unclear. This CDR3 region has 12 residues. Germline-derived CDR1 and CDR2 are LGHNT and FRNRAP. V lost 2 bases and J lost 7, with 8 bases in between. The CDR3 sequence: CASGLMESEAFF. The CDR3 DNA reads TGTGCTAGTGGTTTGATGGAAAGTGAAGCTTTCTTT.

This clone was found a few times. The genes are TRBV12-3 or TRBV12-4 and TRBJ1-2, with D maybe TRBD1 (5 bases). The CDR3 runs to 11 residues. V was trimmed by 6 bases and J by 5 bases, leaving 7 bases between them. For the CDR3, the DNA is TGTGCCAGCAGCCAGGGTTATGGCTACACCTTC. It yields the protein CASSQGYGYTF.

The gene calls are TRBV2 and TRBJ1-2; D might be TRBD1 (5 bases). The CDR3 is 15 residues long. Germline assignment: CDR1 SNHLY and CDR2 FYNNEI. V lost 0 bases and J lost 4, with 12 bases in between. The CDR3 here is CASSEARGLGYGYTF. Written as DNA, the CDR3 is TGTGCCAGCAGTGAAGCACGGGGACTGGGCTATGGCTACACCTTC.

This chain uses TRBV20-1 with TRBJ2-3; D may correspond to TRBD1 or TRBD2 (5 bases each). The CDR3 has 11 residues. Trimming took 6 bases from V and 7 from J, leaving 11 bases between them. Germline values: CDR1 DFQATT, CDR2 SNEGSKA (reference sequence). The CDR3 sequence: CSASWGNTQYF. The CDR3 DNA is TGCAGTGCCAGTTGGGGGAATACGCAGTATTTT.

The chain links TRBV19 to TRBJ1-4; D may be TRBD1 (6 bases). With 3 bases removed from V and 3 bases from J, the gap between germline ends came to 17 bases. Per germline, CDR1 LNHDA and CDR2 SQIVND (reference sequence). The CDR3 sequence is 17 residues long. The CDR3 nucleotides are TGTGCCAGTAGTATTTTTGGCGGACAGCCCGCTAATGAAAAACTGTTTTTT. Residues: CASSIFGGQPANEKLFF.

Of note for this clone: Other DNA sequences in the same sample also yield this CDR3. V and J are TRBV27 and TRBJ1-1; D possibly corresponds to TRBD1 (5 bases). The V end lost 3 bases, the J end lost 2 bases, and 7 bases lay between the germline ends. Germline V CDR1 and CDR2: MNHEY, SMNVEV (reference sequence). The length of the CDR3 is 13 residues. Here the CDR3 DNA reads TGTGCCAGCAGTTTGCAGGGTAACACTGAAGCTTTCTTT. Translation gives CASSLQGNTEAFF.

The sample holds one count of this clone. This chain uses TRBV2 with TRBJ2-5; 13 bases are shared with TRBD2. The V and J ends lost 2 bases and 2 bases, in that order; junction bases with no gene match: 8. Germline loops: CDR1 SNHLY, CDR2 FYNNEI. The CDR3 is 18 residues long. DNA of the CDR3: TGTGCCAGCAGTGAAAGAGGCGGGACTAGCGGGAAACAAGAGACCCAGTACTTC. Its protein product is CASSERGGTSGKQETQYF.

This chain joins TRBV27 and TRBJ2-7; 7 bases line up with TRBD2. The germline V gene has CDR1 MNHEY and CDR2 SMNVEV (reference sequence). J lost 6 bases, V lost 8 bases, and 10 bases had no gene match. The CDR3 consists of 13 residues. The CDR3 loop is CASGWGGEGEQYF. For the CDR3, the DNA is TGTGCCAGCGGCTGGGGGGGGGAGGGCGAGCAGTACTTC.

V is TRBV7-3 and J is TRBJ2-3; maybe TRBD1 (5 bases). Trimming left V 5 bases short and J 2 bases short, with 11 bases between. Germline CDR1 is SGHTA and CDR2 is FQGTGA. The CDR3 runs to 14 residues. In DNA, the CDR3 is TGTGCCAGCAGCCCGAGACAGCACACAGATACGCAGTATTTT. The encoded protein is CASSPRQHTDTQYF. The complete variable domain, with remaining parts taken from reference TRBV7-3 and TRBJ2-3, reads GAGVSQTPSNKVTEKGKYVELRCDPISGHTALYWYRQSLGQGPEFLIYFQGTGAADDSGLPNDRFFAVRPEGSVSTLKIQRTERGDSAVYLCASSPRQHTDTQYFGPGTRLTVL.

The chain combines TRBV2 with TRBJ2-1, with a possible D match to TRBD2 (5 bases). V lost 6 bases, J lost 4 bases, and 10 bases lay in between. This CDR3 has 13 residues. Germline CDR1 is SNHLY and CDR2 is FYNNEI. The CDR3 here is CASRRLAYNEQFF. CDR3 in DNA: TGTGCCAGCAGACGGCTAGCTTACAATGAGCAGTTCTTC.

This chain joins TRBV28 and TRBJ1-1; D gene unclear. From germline, CDR1 is MDHEN and CDR2 SYDVKM. Trimming took off 6 bases at V and 2 bases at J, with 13 bases between the two ends. The CDR3 contains 14 residues. CDR3 in DNA: TGTGCCAGCAGCCGGGAGCGACATAACACTGAAGCTTTCTTT. Encoded protein: CASSRERHNTEAFF. Full variable domain (missing parts from reference TRBV28 and TRBJ1-1): DVKVTQSSRYLVKRTGEKVFLECVQDMDHENMFWYRQDPGLGLRLIYFSYDVKMKEKGDIPEGYSVSREKKERFSLILESASTNQTSMYLCASSRERHNTEAFFGQGTRLTVV.

The chain has TRBV2 and TRBJ2-7; TRBD2 matches 10 bases. Germline lookup yields CDR1 SNHLY and CDR2 FYNNEI. J lost 2 bases, V lost 2 bases, and 3 bases had no gene match. CDR3 size: 15 residues. The CDR3 sequence: CASSERGLATYEQYF. CDR3 DNA: TGTGCCAGCAGTGAAAGGGGACTAGCGACCTACGAGCAGTACTTC.